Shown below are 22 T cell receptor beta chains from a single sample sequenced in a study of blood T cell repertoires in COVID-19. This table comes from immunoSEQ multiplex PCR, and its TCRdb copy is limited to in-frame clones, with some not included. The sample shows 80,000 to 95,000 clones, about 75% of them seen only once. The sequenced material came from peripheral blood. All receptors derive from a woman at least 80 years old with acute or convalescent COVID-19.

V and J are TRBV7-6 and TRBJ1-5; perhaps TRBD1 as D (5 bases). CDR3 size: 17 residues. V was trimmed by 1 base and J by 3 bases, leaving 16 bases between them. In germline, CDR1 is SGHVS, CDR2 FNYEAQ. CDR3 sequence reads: CASSLEGRGSFNQPQHF. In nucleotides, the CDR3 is TGTGCCAGCAGCTTAGAAGGGCGGGGGAGTTTCAATCAGCCCCAGCATTTT.

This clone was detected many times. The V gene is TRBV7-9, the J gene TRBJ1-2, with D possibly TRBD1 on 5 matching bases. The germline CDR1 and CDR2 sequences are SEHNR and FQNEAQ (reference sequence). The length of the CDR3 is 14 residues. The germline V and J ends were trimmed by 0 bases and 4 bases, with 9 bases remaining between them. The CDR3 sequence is CASSLAQGGYGYTF. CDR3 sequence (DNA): TGTGCCAGCAGCTTAGCGCAGGGAGGCTATGGCTACACCTTC.

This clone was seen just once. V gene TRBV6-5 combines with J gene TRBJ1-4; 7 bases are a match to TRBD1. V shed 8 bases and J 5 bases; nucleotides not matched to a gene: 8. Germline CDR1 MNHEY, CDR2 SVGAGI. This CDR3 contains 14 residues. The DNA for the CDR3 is TGTGCCAGCGGATGGAGGGGGCCCAATGAAAAACTGTTTTTT. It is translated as CASGWRGPNEKLFF.

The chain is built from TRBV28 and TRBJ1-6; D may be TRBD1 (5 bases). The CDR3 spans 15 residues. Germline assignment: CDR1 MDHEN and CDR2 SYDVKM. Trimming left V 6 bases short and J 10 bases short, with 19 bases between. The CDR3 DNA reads TGTGCCAGCAGCCTACCCAACAGGAAAGACTCACCCCTCCACTTT. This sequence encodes CASSLPNRKDSPLHF.

The CDR3, as DNA: TGTGCCAGCAGGCGGGCAGATACGCAGTATTTT. Translated: CASRRADTQYF. The chain combines TRBV6-5 with TRBJ2-3; TRBD2 might be the D (5 bases). The germline V and J ends were trimmed by 6 bases and 4 bases, with 5 bases remaining between them. The CDR3 loop spans 11 amino acids. The germline gives CDR1 MNHEY, CDR2 SVGAGI.

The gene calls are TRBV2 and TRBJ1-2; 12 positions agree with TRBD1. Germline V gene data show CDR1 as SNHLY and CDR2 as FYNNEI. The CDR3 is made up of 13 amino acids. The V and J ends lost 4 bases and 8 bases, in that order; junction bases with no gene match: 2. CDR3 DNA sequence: TGTGCCAGCAGTGGGGACAGGGGGCAGGGCTACACCTTC. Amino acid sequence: CASSGDRGQGYTF.

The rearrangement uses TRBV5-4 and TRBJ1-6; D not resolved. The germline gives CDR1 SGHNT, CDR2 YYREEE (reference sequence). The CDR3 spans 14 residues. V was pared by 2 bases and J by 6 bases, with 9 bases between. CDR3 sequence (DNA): TGTGCCAGCAGCTTAGAGACTCCTAATTCACCCCTCCACTTT. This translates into CASSLETPNSPLHF.

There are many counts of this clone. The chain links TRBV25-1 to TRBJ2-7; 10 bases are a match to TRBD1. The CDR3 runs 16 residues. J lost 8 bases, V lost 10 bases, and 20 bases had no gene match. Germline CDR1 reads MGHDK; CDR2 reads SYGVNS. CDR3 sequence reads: CATDTHRDRGLGKQYF. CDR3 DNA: TGTGCCACCGACACACATCGGGACAGGGGCCTGGGGAAGCAGTACTTC.

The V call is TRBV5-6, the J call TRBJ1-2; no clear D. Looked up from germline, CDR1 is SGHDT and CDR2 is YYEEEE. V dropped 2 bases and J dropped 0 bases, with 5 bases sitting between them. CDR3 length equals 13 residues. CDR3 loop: CASSFRANYGYTF. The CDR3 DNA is TGTGCCAGCAGCTTTAGAGCTAACTATGGCTACACCTTC.

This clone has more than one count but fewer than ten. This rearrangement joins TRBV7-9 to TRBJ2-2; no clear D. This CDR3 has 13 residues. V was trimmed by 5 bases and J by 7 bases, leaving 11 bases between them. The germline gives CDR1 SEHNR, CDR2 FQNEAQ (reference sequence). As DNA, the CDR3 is TGTGCCAGCAGCCCCCAGGTCCACGGGGAGCTGTTTTTT. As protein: CASSPQVHGELFF.

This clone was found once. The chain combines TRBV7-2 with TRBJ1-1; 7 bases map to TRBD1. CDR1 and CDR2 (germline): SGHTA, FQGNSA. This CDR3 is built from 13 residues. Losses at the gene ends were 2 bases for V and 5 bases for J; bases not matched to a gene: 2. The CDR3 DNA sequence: TGTGCCAGCAGCTTATACAGGGGAACTGAAGCTTTCTTT. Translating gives CASSLYRGTEAFF.

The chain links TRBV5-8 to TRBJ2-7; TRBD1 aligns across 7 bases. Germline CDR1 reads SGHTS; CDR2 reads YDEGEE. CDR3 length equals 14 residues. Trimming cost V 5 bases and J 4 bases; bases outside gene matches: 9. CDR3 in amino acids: CASRMKGGAYEQYF. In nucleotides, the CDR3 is TGTGCCAGCAGAATGAAAGGGGGCGCGTACGAGCAGTACTTC.

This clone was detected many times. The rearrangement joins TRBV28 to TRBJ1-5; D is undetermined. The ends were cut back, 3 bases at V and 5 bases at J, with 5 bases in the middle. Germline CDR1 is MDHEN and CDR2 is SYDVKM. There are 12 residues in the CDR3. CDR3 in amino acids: CASSFLDQPQHF. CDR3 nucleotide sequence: TGTGCCAGCAGTTTTCTCGATCAGCCCCAGCATTTT.

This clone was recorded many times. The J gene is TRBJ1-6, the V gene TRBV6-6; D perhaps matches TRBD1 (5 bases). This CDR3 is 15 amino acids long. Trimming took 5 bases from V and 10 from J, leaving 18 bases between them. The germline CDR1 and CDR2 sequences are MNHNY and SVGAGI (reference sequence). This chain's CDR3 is CASSGAQGVRSPLHF. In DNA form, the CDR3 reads TGTGCCAGCAGTGGGGCCCAGGGTGTACGGTCACCCCTCCACTTT.

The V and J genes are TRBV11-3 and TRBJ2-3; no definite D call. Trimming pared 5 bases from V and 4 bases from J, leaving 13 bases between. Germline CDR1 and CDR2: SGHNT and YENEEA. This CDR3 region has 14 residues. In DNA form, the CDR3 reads TGTGCCAGCAGCATTAGTGGTTTCCCAGATACGCAGTATTTT. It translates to CASSISGFPDTQYF.

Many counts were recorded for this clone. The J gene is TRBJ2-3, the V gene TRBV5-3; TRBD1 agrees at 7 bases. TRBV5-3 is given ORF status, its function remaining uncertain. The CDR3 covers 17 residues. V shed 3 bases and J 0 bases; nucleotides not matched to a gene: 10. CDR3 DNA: TGTGCCAGAAGCTGCCTGCACAGGGGCCCTAGCACAGATACGCAGTATTTT. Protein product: CARSCLHRGPSTDTQYF.

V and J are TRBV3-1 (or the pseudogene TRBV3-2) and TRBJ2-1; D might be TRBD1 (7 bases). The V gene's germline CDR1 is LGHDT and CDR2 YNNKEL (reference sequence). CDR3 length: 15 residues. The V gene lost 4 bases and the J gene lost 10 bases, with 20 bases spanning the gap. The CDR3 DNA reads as TGTGCCAGCAGCCTCAACCCCAGGGGGGACTGGGAGCAGTTCTTC. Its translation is CASSLNPRGDWEQFF.

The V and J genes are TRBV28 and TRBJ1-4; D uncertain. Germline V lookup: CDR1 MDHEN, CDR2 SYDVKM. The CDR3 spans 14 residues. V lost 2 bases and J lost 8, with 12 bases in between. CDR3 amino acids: CASSLGQIWEKLFF. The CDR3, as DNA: TGTGCCAGCAGTTTAGGGCAGATCTGGGAAAAACTGTTTTTT. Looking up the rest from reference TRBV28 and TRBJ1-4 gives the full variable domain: DVKVTQSSRYLVKRTGEKVFLECVQDMDHENMFWYRQDPGLGLRLIYFSYDVKMKEKGDIPEGYSVSREKKERFSLILESASTNQTSMYLCASSLGQIWEKLFFGSGTQLSVL.

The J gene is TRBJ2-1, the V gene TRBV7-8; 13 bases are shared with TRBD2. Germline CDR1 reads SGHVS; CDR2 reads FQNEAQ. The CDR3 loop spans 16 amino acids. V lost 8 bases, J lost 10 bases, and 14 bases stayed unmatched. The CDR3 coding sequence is TGTGCCAGCGAGGGTAGGCGGGGACTAGCGGGAAGGGAGCAGTTCTTC. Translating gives CASEGRRGLAGREQFF.

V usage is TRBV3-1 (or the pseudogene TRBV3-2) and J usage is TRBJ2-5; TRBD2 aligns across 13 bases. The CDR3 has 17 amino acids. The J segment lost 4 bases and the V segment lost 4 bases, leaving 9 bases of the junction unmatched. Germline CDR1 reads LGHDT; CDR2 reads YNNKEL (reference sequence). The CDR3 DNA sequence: TGTGCCAGCAGCCGGGGGACTAGCGGGGACCTTGGAGAGACCCAGTACTTC. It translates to CASSRGTSGDLGETQYF.

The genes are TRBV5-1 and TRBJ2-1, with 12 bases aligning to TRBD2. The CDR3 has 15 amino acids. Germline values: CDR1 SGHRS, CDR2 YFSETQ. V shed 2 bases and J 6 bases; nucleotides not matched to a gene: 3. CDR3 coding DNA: TGCGCCAGCAGCTTAGCTAGCGGGGGGGTCAATGAGCAGTTCTTC. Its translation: CASSLASGGVNEQFF. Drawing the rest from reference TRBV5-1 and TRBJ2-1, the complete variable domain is KAGVTQTPRYLIKTRGQQVTLSCSPISGHRSVSWYQQTPGQGLQFLFEYFSETQRNKGNFPGRFSGRQFSNSRSEMNVSTLELGDSALYLCASSLASGGVNEQFFGPGTRLTVL.

The CDR3 nucleotides are TGTGCCTGGAGTGAAGCGGGGGGGCCTGCCTACGAGCAGTACTTC. Protein: CAWSEAGGPAYEQYF. The V gene is TRBV30, the J gene TRBJ2-7; TRBD2 aligns across 10 bases. The CDR3 length is 15 residues. Unmatched junction bases numbered 5, after V lost 1 base and J lost 2 bases. Germline V CDR1 and CDR2: GTSNPN, SVGIG (reference sequence).